The present TCR beta chain was sequenced within a study of T-cell memory formation after mild COVID-19. TCRdb fed the 5' RACE reads into MiXCR, producing one record per CDR3 protein. The table shows about 470,000 distinct CDR3 sequences, with 25% occurring only once. This clonotype was seen more than once but under ten times. The germline CDR1 and CDR2 sequences are ENHRY and SYGVKD. Between the trimmed V and J ends, which lost 5 bases and 2 bases, there was a span of 9 bases. The CDR3 is made up of 13 amino acids. The sequenced sample consisted of PBMCs or a T cell subset sorted from them (not recorded which). The TCR was taken from an adult woman who had mild COVID-19 (a few samples of this study predate the infection). Cell type and time point are not known. The chain couples TRBV10-3 to TRBJ2-5; possibly TRBD2 for D (5 bases). The CDR3 here is CAISWAGQETQYF. CDR3 sequence (DNA): TGTGCCATCAGTTGGGCGGGTCAAGAGACCCAGTACTTC.